These 2 T cell receptor beta chains share one sample of origin, sequenced in a study of PD-L1 blockade in urothelial cancer. Indicated time point: pretreatment peripheral blood. Clones were read by immunoSEQ multiplex PCR, and TCRdb kept only the in-frame ones, dropping some. The repertoire holds about 56,000 clones, with 85% as singletons. This specimen was PBMCs, taken around atezolizumab (anti-PD-L1) treatment. These receptors came from a man in his 70s with urothelial cancer.

The V call is TRBV6-5, the J call TRBJ1-1, with 7 bases aligning to TRBD1. V lost 6 bases, J lost 1 base, and 5 bases stayed unmatched. CDR3 size: 14 residues. CDR1 and CDR2 from the germline V gene are MNHEY and SVGAGI. Written as DNA, the CDR3 is TGTGCCAGCAGAAGGGGGCTAGGGAACACTGAAGCTTTCTTT. Amino acid sequence: CASRRGLGNTEAFF.

CDR3 nucleotides: TGTGCCATCGGAGCGTCACAGGGACACACCGGGGAGCTGTTTTTT. Its translation: CAIGASQGHTGELFF. V is TRBV10-3 and J is TRBJ2-2; a possible D gene is TRBD1 (6 bases). V shed 8 bases and J shed 3 bases, with 16 bases lying between them. The CDR3 runs to 15 residues. Germline V lookup: CDR1 ENHRY, CDR2 SYGVKD.